Following are 14 T cell receptor beta chains from one sample sequenced in a study of T-cell reconstitution after alpha-beta-depleted transplantation in children. Preparation of the TCRbeta library involved a method that used unique molecular identifiers. TCRdb re-derived calls from the PCR reads in MiXCR, one entry per CDR3 protein. The data show approximately 150,000 distinct CDR3 sequences, with 8% to 10% seen just once and around 18% held by the top ten. Sequences were derived from PBMCs, mostly from graft donor cells, sampled 180 days after TCRalphabeta/CD19-depleted stem cell transplant. The origin of the receptors is a female patient aged 2-10 years who had a stem cell transplant for congenital amegakaryocytic thrombocytopenia, so the T cells may come from the graft donor.

The sample holds many counts of this clonotype. The gene calls are TRBV5-1 and TRBJ2-2; D possibly corresponds to TRBD2 (5 bases). Trimming took 4 bases from V and 6 from J, leaving 19 bases between them. The germline gives CDR1 SGHRS, CDR2 YFSETQ. CDR3 length: 16 residues. The CDR3 region has the DNA TGCGCCAGCAGCCACGCGGGCGGTAAAGGTCCCGGGGAGCTGTTTTTT. It encodes CASSHAGGKGPGELFF. Using reference TRBV5-1 and TRBJ2-2 for the parts outside the CDR3, the full variable domain is KAGVTQTPRYLIKTRGQQVTLSCSPISGHRSVSWYQQTPGQGLQFLFEYFSETQRNKGNFPGRFSGRQFSNSRSEMNVSTLELGDSALYLCASSHAGGKGPGELFFGEGSRLTVL.

Many counts were recorded for this clonotype. J is TRBJ2-5 and V is TRBV2, with a weak D call TRBD2 (6 bases). Trimming removed 3 bases at V and 2 bases at J, with 13 bases between. CDR1 SNHLY and CDR2 FYNNEI come from the germline V gene. The CDR3 loop spans 15 amino acids. The CDR3 here is CASSDTARDQETQYF. In DNA form, the CDR3 reads TGTGCCAGCAGTGATACGGCGCGGGATCAAGAGACCCAGTACTTC.

This clonotype was counted many times. The rearrangement joins TRBV6-6 to TRBJ2-5; D possibly uses TRBD1 or TRBD2 (5 bases each). Germline V CDR1 and CDR2: MNHNY, SVGAGI (reference sequence). Trimming took 9 bases from V and 0 from J, leaving 11 bases between them. The CDR3 contains 13 residues. The CDR3 DNA reads TGTGCCAGTACGGGACGGAACCAAGAGACCCAGTACTTC. Amino acids: CASTGRNQETQYF.

This clonotype was seen only a few times. The chain couples TRBV5-1 to TRBJ1-2; a possible D gene is TRBD1 (5 bases). The germline V gene encodes CDR1 SGHRS and CDR2 YFSETQ. Between the trimmed V and J ends, which lost 0 bases and 4 bases, there was a span of 13 bases. The CDR3 length is 15 residues. The CDR3 here is CASSLEAGTIYGYTF. The CDR3 coding sequence is TGCGCCAGCAGCTTGGAGGCAGGGACGATCTATGGCTACACCTTC.

This clonotype was seen ten or more times. The chain couples TRBV20-1 to TRBJ1-6; D possibly corresponds to TRBD1 (6 bases). Trimming left V 1 base short and J 10 bases short, with 14 bases between. Germline V CDR1 and CDR2: DFQATT, SNEGSKA (reference sequence). The CDR3 covers 14 residues. In DNA, the CDR3 is TGCAGTGCTAGAGGGGGGGGCAACCAATCACCCCTCCACTTT. Amino acids: CSARGGGNQSPLHF.

This clonotype showed up just a few times. The chain recombines TRBV12-3 or TRBV12-4 with TRBJ1-1, with D hard to call. V lost 0 bases to trimming and J lost 7 bases, with 3 bases between them. The length of the CDR3 is 11 residues. In DNA form, the CDR3 reads TGTGCCAGCAGTTTAGCCATTGAAGCTTTCTTT. Translation: CASSLAIEAFF.

This clonotype has a count of ten or more. Relative to the germline gene, one junction end is altered; a read error may explain this. The V call is TRBV5-1, the J call TRBJ1-4; D is unresolved. The germline V gene has CDR1 SGHRS and CDR2 YFSETQ. The CDR3 contains 11 residues. The DNA for the CDR3 is TGTGCCAGCAGTTTGGGTGAAAAACTGTTTTTT. This translates into CASSLGEKLFF.

This clonotype was detected a few times. The chain couples TRBV12-3 or TRBV12-4 to TRBJ2-3, with D tentatively TRBD1 (7 bases). Trimming removed 3 bases at V and 2 bases at J, with 21 bases between. The CDR3 covers 18 residues. The CDR3 DNA follows: TGTGCCAGCAGTTTTATCTTCGCAGGGGGGAGGAACACAGATACGCAGTATTTT. Translated: CASSFIFAGGRNTDTQYF.

This clonotype was counted ten times or more. The J gene is TRBJ2-3, the V gene TRBV5-1, with 10 bases that match TRBD1. CDR3 length equals 14 residues. In germline, CDR1 is SGHRS, CDR2 YFSETQ. The V segment lost 7 bases and the J segment 5 bases; nucleotides outside the gene matches: 7. CDR3 coding DNA: TGCGCCAGCGGGGACAGGGGATTTGGAGATACGCAGTATTTT. This sequence encodes CASGDRGFGDTQYF.

This clonotype was observed a few times. J is TRBJ2-7 and V is TRBV12-3 or TRBV12-4, with 12 positions matching TRBD2. With V trimmed by 4 bases and J by 3 bases, 10 bases remained unmatched. This CDR3 comprises 17 residues. The CDR3 DNA reads TGTGCCAGCAGTTCCGCCCCTAGCGGGGGGGGGCGCTACGAGCAGTACTTC. It encodes CASSSAPSGGGRYEQYF.

The J gene is TRBJ2-4, the V gene TRBV11-2; 11 positions agree with TRBD2. The germline V gene encodes CDR1 SGHAT and CDR2 FQNNGV. The V gene end was trimmed by 2 bases and the J gene end by 7 bases; junction bases not matched to a gene: 4. The CDR3 runs to 15 residues. CDR3 DNA sequence: TGTGCCAGCAGCTTAATGCTAGCGGGAGGTAACATTCAGTACTTC. Protein sequence: CASSLMLAGGNIQYF.

This clonotype has ten or more counts. It may be a read error: a sequence one base away is much more abundant. The V call is TRBV20-1, the J call TRBJ2-1; no reliable D call. CDR3 length: 13 amino acids. The ends were cut back, 7 bases at V and 7 bases at J, with 17 bases in the middle. Germline V gene data show CDR1 as DFQATT and CDR2 as SNEGSKA (reference sequence). CDR3 DNA sequence: TGCAGTGTCAACAGACCCCTCTCTAATGAGCAGTTCTTC. It encodes CSVNRPLSNEQFF.

This clonotype came up many times. This chain links TRBV28 with TRBJ1-4; possible D gene TRBD1, 6 bases. Germline V lookup: CDR1 MDHEN, CDR2 SYDVKM. Trimming left V 5 bases short and J 8 bases short, with 12 bases between. This CDR3 is built from 13 residues. The CDR3: CASSIQGREKLFF. DNA of the CDR3: TGTGCCAGCAGTATACAGGGAAGGGAAAAACTGTTTTTT.

Worth noting for this clonotype: A much larger clone lies one base from this, so it may be a read error. The chain recombines TRBV6-1 with TRBJ1-2; D call uncertain. Per the germline V gene, CDR1 is MNHNS and CDR2 is SASEGT. The ends were cut back, 6 bases at V and 8 bases at J, with 22 bases in the middle. The CDR3 spans 15 residues. The CDR3 here is CASRALAVVSRGYTF. Here the CDR3 DNA reads TGTGCCAGCAGGGCGTTGGCAGTCGTGAGTAGAGGCTACACCTTC.